The 20 T cell receptor beta chains given below trace back to one sample, sequenced in a study of T-cell memory formation after mild COVID-19. In TCRdb, the 5' RACE reads were re-called with MiXCR into one record per CDR3 protein. The profile shows 300,000 to 350,000 distinct CDR3 sequences, roughly 13% of them singletons. Source material: PBMCs or a T cell subset sorted from them (not recorded which). These receptors were obtained from a young man who had mild COVID-19 (a few samples of this study predate the infection). Cell type and time point are not known.

This clonotype was observed a few times. The rearrangement uses TRBV19 and TRBJ1-5, with D maybe TRBD1 (5 bases). The V gene lost 3 bases and the J gene lost 5 bases, with 11 bases spanning the gap. Germline V gives CDR1 LNHDA, CDR2 SQIVND (reference sequence). The CDR3 is 14 amino acids. The CDR3 reads CASSMSRADQPQHF. CDR3 in DNA: TGTGCCAGTAGTATGAGCAGGGCGGATCAGCCCCAGCATTTT. The whole variable domain, filled in from reference TRBV19 and TRBJ1-5, reads DGGITQSPKYLFRKEGQNVTLSCEQNLNHDAMYWYRQDPGQGLRLIYYSQIVNDFQKGDIAEGYSVSREKKESFPLTVTSAQKNPTAFYLCASSMSRADQPQHFGDGTRLSIL.

The rearrangement links TRBV27 to TRBJ1-4, with a possible D match to TRBD1 (5 bases). The CDR3 runs 15 residues. Deletions cut 5 bases from V and 3 bases from J, with 13 bases between. In germline, CDR1 is MNHEY, CDR2 SMNVEV (reference sequence). The CDR3 sequence is CASSPFRDSNEKLFF. The CDR3 coding sequence is TGTGCCAGCAGTCCCTTCCGGGACTCTAATGAAAAACTGTTTTTT.

In this sample, this clonotype turned up many times. This chain joins TRBV9 and TRBJ2-2; 7 bases are shared with TRBD2. After removal of 0 bases from V and 1 base from J, the junction contained 0 bases not matched to a gene. The germline V gene has CDR1 SGDLS and CDR2 YYNGEE. The CDR3 loop spans 15 amino acids. The CDR3 loop reads CASSVGGGNTGELFF. The CDR3, as DNA: TGTGCCAGCAGCGTAGGCGGGGGGAACACCGGGGAGCTGTTTTTT. The full variable domain, its missing parts supplied by reference TRBV9 and TRBJ2-2, is DSGVTQTPKHLITATGQRVTLRCSPRSGDLSVYWYQQSLDQGLQFLIQYYNGEERAKGNILERFSAQQFPDLHSELNLSSLELGDSALYFCASSVGGGNTGELFFGEGSRLTVL.

This chain uses TRBV5-1 with TRBJ2-3; D possibly matches TRBD1 or TRBD2 (5 bases each). The CDR3 covers 15 residues. CDR1 SGHRS and CDR2 YFSETQ come from the germline V gene. Between the trimmed V and J ends, which lost 0 bases and 0 bases, there was a span of 8 bases. CDR3 in amino acids: CASSLVGESTDTQYF. CDR3 sequence (DNA): TGCGCCAGCAGCTTGGTAGGGGAGAGCACAGATACGCAGTATTTT.

The rearrangement joins TRBV21-1 to TRBJ2-1; the table gives TRBD2 as D, unverified against the DNA. TRBV21-1 is marked as a pseudogene. The length of the CDR3 is 15 residues. The CDR3 sequence is CASMGSGATYNEQFF. The CDR3, as DNA: TGTGCCAGCATGGGTAGCGGGGCCACCTACAATGAGCAGTTCTTC.

This clonotype was seen a few times. The V and J genes are TRBV15 and TRBJ2-7, with D perhaps TRBD1 (6 bases). Germline assignment: CDR1 LNHNV and CDR2 YYDKDF (reference sequence). V was clipped by 5 bases and J by 4 bases, with 21 bases between them. The CDR3 loop spans 16 amino acids. The CDR3 region has the DNA TGTGCCACCAGCGGATGGGACAAAAACTTGGATTACGAGCAGTACGTC. This gives the protein CATSGWDKNLDYEQYV.

The V and J genes are TRBV2 and TRBJ2-3; 7 nucleotides line up with TRBD2. The V segment lost 5 bases and the J segment 4 bases; nucleotides outside the gene matches: 9. This CDR3 is 15 amino acids long. Germline V gene data show CDR1 as SNHLY and CDR2 as FYNNEI. In DNA, the CDR3 is TGTGCCAGCAGTTCTAGCGGACCCGTCGCAGATACGCAGTATTTT. Residues: CASSSSGPVADTQYF.

The J gene is TRBJ2-1, the V gene TRBV5-8, with TRBD1 matching 11 bases. With 3 bases clipped from V and 8 bases from J, the junction kept 10 bases outside the gene matches. Germline V gene lookup returns CDR1 SGHTS and CDR2 YDEGEE. This CDR3 has 16 amino acids. CDR3 protein: CASSSGTGGVFDEQFF. The DNA of the CDR3 is TGTGCCAGCAGCTCTGGGACAGGGGGGGTTTTCGATGAGCAGTTCTTC.

The V and J genes are TRBV12-3 or TRBV12-4 and TRBJ1-6, with 10 bases lining up with TRBD1. The CDR3 length is 14 residues. Trimming removed 6 bases from V and 10 bases from J; junction bases left unmatched: 6. The DNA of the CDR3 is TGTGCCAGCAGGGGAAGGGACAGGGGCTCACCCCTCCACTTT. Translated, it gives CASRGRDRGSPLHF.

The sample holds many counts of this clonotype. The rearrangement uses TRBV5-5 and TRBJ1-6; no clear D. Trimming cost V 5 bases and J 7 bases, with 7 bases left between them. Per germline, CDR1 SGHKS and CDR2 YYEKEE (reference sequence). The CDR3 length is 12 residues. Here the CDR3 DNA reads TGTGCCAGCAGGATAACCAATTCACCCCTCCACTTT. This sequence encodes CASRITNSPLHF.

The rearrangement uses TRBV7-2 and TRBJ2-5; D may be TRBD2 (5 bases). The ends were cut back, 4 bases at V and 5 bases at J, with 14 bases in the middle. Germline lookup yields CDR1 SGHTA and CDR2 FQGNSA. The length of the CDR3 is 14 residues. The CDR3 reads CASSWRVSEETQYF. CDR3 DNA: TGTGCCAGCAGCTGGCGGGTCTCAGAGGAGACCCAGTACTTC.

This clonotype was counted a few times. This chain uses TRBV3-1 with TRBJ2-1; TRBD2 matches 8 bases. The CDR3 is 19 residues long. With 0 bases clipped from V and 0 bases from J, the junction kept 10 bases outside the gene matches. The germline gives CDR1 LGHDT, CDR2 YNNKEL (reference sequence). The CDR3 DNA follows: TGTGCCAGCAGCCAAGACTCGGGGCGGGGGGTAGGCTCCTACAATGAGCAGTTCTTC. As protein: CASSQDSGRGVGSYNEQFF.

This chain connects TRBV12-3 or TRBV12-4 to TRBJ2-1; perhaps TRBD1 as D (5 bases). Trimming removed 2 bases from V and 7 bases from J, with 12 bases in between. The length of the CDR3 is 14 residues. This CDR3 reads CASSLQGSVNEQFF. The CDR3 nucleotides are TGTGCCAGCAGTTTACAGGGTTCCGTTAATGAGCAGTTCTTC.

This clonotype has just a few counts. The chain employs TRBV19 and TRBJ1-1, with TRBD1 matching over 9 bases. Losses at the gene ends were 6 bases for V and 1 base for J; bases not matched to a gene: 9. Looked up from germline, CDR1 is LNHDA and CDR2 is SQIVND (reference sequence). The CDR3 has 16 residues. The CDR3 sequence is CASRPTGGRGNTEAFF. In DNA form, the CDR3 reads TGTGCCAGTAGACCTACAGGGGGCAGGGGGAACACTGAAGCTTTCTTT.

This clonotype was detected a few times. V and J are TRBV5-1 and TRBJ2-1; TRBD1 is a possible D gene (5 bases). The V end lost 4 bases, the J end lost 6 bases, and 14 bases lay between the germline ends. The CDR3 runs to 14 residues. The V gene's germline CDR1 is SGHRS and CDR2 YFSETQ. In DNA, the CDR3 is TGCGCCAGCAGCCCTCGTGGGCAGGGCAATGAGCAGTTCTTC. This sequence encodes CASSPRGQGNEQFF.

J is TRBJ1-5 and V is TRBV7-2, with 7 bases lining up with TRBD1. CDR1 is SGHTA and CDR2 is FQGNSA in the germline V gene. The CDR3 totals 15 residues. Losses at the gene ends were 6 bases for V and 0 bases for J; bases not matched to a gene: 5. This chain's CDR3 is CASSPDRASNQPQHF. Here the CDR3 DNA reads TGTGCCAGCAGTCCCGACAGGGCTAGCAATCAGCCCCAGCATTTT.

This clonotype was counted only a few times. The chain carries TRBV15 and TRBJ2-7, with D maybe TRBD2 (5 bases). Trimming left V 3 bases short and J 7 bases short, with 19 bases between. The germline V gene has CDR1 LNHNV and CDR2 YYDKDF (reference sequence). The CDR3 spans 15 residues. The CDR3 DNA reads as TGTGCCACCAGCAGGGAGGTCCGAGGACTTGGGGAGCAGTACTTC. Its protein is CATSREVRGLGEQYF.

This clonotype was picked up a small number of times. This chain connects TRBV4-1 to TRBJ1-6; D gene uncertain. Trimming shortened V by 0 bases and J by 0 bases, and 3 bases separated the two germline ends. Germline V gene sequence: CDR1 MGHRA, CDR2 YSYEKL. The CDR3 loop spans 15 amino acids. The CDR3 region is CASSQESSYNSPLHF. The CDR3, as DNA: TGCGCCAGCAGCCAAGAGAGCTCCTATAATTCACCCCTCCACTTT.

This clonotype has ten or more counts. This chain joins TRBV6-5 and TRBJ1-1; no clear D. The length of the CDR3 is 11 residues. V shed 5 bases and J shed 6 bases, with 7 bases lying between them. From germline, CDR1 is MNHEY and CDR2 SVGAGI. CDR3 sequence reads: CASSNGPEAFF. CDR3 nucleotide sequence: TGTGCCAGCAGTAATGGTCCTGAAGCTTTCTTT.

This clonotype was recorded a few times. The chain employs TRBV6-5 and TRBJ2-7; 8 nucleotides agree with TRBD2. The J segment lost 5 bases and the V segment lost 6 bases, leaving 9 bases of the junction unmatched. This CDR3 has 14 residues. Germline V CDR1 and CDR2: MNHEY, SVGAGI. The CDR3 DNA reads TGTGCCAGCAGGCCCCGGGGGGGACTGCACGAGCAGTACTTC. Protein product: CASRPRGGLHEQYF.